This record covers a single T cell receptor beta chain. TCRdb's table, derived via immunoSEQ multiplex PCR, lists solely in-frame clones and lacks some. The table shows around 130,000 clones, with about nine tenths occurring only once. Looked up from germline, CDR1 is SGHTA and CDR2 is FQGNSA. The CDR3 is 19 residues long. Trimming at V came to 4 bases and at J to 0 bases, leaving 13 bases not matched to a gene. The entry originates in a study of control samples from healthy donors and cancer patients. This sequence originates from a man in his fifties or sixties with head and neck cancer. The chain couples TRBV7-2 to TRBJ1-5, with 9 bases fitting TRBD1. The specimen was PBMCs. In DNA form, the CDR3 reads TGTGCCAGCAGCTCATGGACAGGGGCACGAACTTATAGCAATCAGCCCCAGCATTTT. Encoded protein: CASSSWTGARTYSNQPQHF. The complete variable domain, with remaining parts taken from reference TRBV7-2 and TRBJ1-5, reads GAGVSQSPSNKVTEKGKDVELRCDPISGHTALYWYRQSLGQGLEFLIYFQGNSAPDKSGLPSDRFSAERTGGSVSTLTIQRTQQEDSAVYLCASSSWTGARTYSNQPQHFGDGTRLSIL.